The 18 T cell receptor beta chains below were found in one sample sequenced in a study of T cell clonality in common variable immunodeficiency. Produced via immunoSEQ multiplex PCR; TCRdb's table is partial and in-frame only. Sampling found 45,000 to 55,000 clones, none seen once. Material for sequencing was peripheral blood mononuclear cells. These receptors originate from a person between 18 and 75 years old in good health.

This clone has at least ten counts. The read terminates 3 residues ahead of where the CDR3 ends, so the germline J gene completes it. The chain has TRBV19 and TRBJ1-1, with D maybe TRBD1 (5 bases). This CDR3 is 14 amino acids long. Trimming pared 3 bases from V and 3 bases from J, leaving 11 bases between. CDR1 LNHDA and CDR2 SQIVND come from the germline V gene (reference sequence). This CDR3 is CASSIGGGYTEAFF. CDR3 DNA, as far as it was read: TGTGCCAGTAGTATTGGGGGGGGTTACACTGAA.

This clone was recorded many times. The CDR3 is cut off 3 residues early in the read; its end comes from the germline J gene. The chain has TRBV28 and TRBJ2-6; D remains ambiguous. The CDR3 is 12 residues long. The ends were cut back, 9 bases at V and 0 bases at J, with 3 bases in the middle. Germline V gives CDR1 MDHEN, CDR2 SYDVKM. CDR3 sequence: CASSSGANVLTF. The sequenced CDR3 bases are TGTGCCAGTAGCTCTGGGGCCAACGTC.

This clone was seen many times. Read coverage stops 3 residues before the CDR3 terminus; the germline J gene supplies the remainder. The V gene is TRBV20-1, the J gene TRBJ2-3; maybe TRBD2 (5 bases). From germline, CDR1 is DFQATT and CDR2 SNEGSKA (reference sequence). Trimming pared 6 bases from V and 1 base from J, leaving 17 bases between. CDR3 length: 15 residues. The CDR3: CSAKELGRGTDTQYF. The covered CDR3 bases are TGCAGTGCGAAAGAACTAGGCCGAGGCACAGATACG.

At least ten counts were recorded for this clone. The read ends 3 residues early relative to the CDR3; the germline J gene fills the gap. V usage is TRBV5-1 and J usage is TRBJ2-5, with 8 bases matching TRBD2. J gave up 1 base and V 0 bases, and 2 bases lay outside the gene matches. The CDR3 runs 15 residues. Germline-derived CDR1 and CDR2 are SGHRS and YFSETQ. CDR3 loop: CASSLAAGGQETQYF. The sequenced CDR3 bases are TGCGCCAGCAGCTTGGCGGCGGGGGGCCAAGAGACC.

This clone has ten or more counts. The read finishes 3 residues shy of the CDR3 end, and the germline J gene is used to complete it. V usage is TRBV5-1 and J usage is TRBJ2-1; the match to TRBD1 covers 9 bases. The junction had 9 bases not matched to a gene; V was cut back by 3 bases and J by 5 bases. CDR3 size: 16 residues. Germline values: CDR1 SGHRS, CDR2 YFSETQ. The CDR3 DNA, read in part, is TGCGCCAGCAGCTGGCCCAGGACAGGGGAGGACAATGAG. It translates to CASSWPRTGEDNE. The whole CDR3 is CASSWPRTGEDNEQFF. The variable domain in full, completed from reference TRBV5-1 and TRBJ2-1, reads KAGVTQTPRYLIKTRGQQVTLSCSPISGHRSVSWYQQTPGQGLQFLFEYFSETQRNKGNFPGRFSGRQFSNSRSEMNVSTLELGDSALYLCASSWPRTGEDNEQFFGPGTRLTVL.

At least ten counts were recorded for this clone. The observed sequence ends 3 residues before the CDR3 terminus, with the missing tail filled in from the germline J gene. The chain combines TRBV5-1 with TRBJ2-7; 7 bases map to TRBD1. V lost 0 bases, J lost 1 base, and 7 bases stayed unmatched. CDR1 and CDR2 (germline): SGHRS, YFSETQ. This CDR3 has 16 amino acids. The sequenced part of the CDR3 DNA is TGCGCCAGCAGCTTGGTGGGGACAGCGATATCCTACGAG. Protein product: CASSLVGTAISYE. In full, the CDR3 reads CASSLVGTAISYEQYF.

At least ten counts were recorded for this clone. The CDR3 is cut off 3 residues early in the read; its end comes from the germline J gene. V gene TRBV2 combines with J gene TRBJ2-2; D is uncertain. The ends were cut back, 5 bases at V and 6 bases at J, with 10 bases in the middle. The CDR3 length is 13 residues. The V gene's germline CDR1 is SNHLY and CDR2 FYNNEI. This CDR3 is CASSPNRAGELFF. CDR3 DNA, as far as it was read: TGTGCCAGCAGTCCGAACCGCGCCGGGGAG.

This clone has a handful of counts. The missing CDR3 end, 3 residues past where the read stops, is filled in from the germline J gene. The chain recombines TRBV7-9 with TRBJ2-5; 7 nucleotides match TRBD1. The CDR3 runs 14 residues. CDR1 and CDR2 from the germline V gene are SEHNR and FQNEAQ (reference sequence). V trimming: 7 bases; J trimming: 4 bases; junction bases outside the gene matches: 9. Incomplete CDR3 DNA: TGTGCCAGCATCAAAGATTCAGGGGGAGAGACC. Amino acids: CASIKDSGGET. The CDR3 in its entirety is CASIKDSGGETQYF.

This clone appeared many times. With the read ending 3 residues before the CDR3 end, the germline J gene is used to fill in that end. V gene TRBV7-6 combines with J gene TRBJ2-2, with 9 bases lining up with TRBD1. Losses at the gene ends were 4 bases for V and 4 bases for J; bases not matched to a gene: 7. Germline values: CDR1 SGHVS, CDR2 FNYEAQ. The length of the CDR3 is 16 residues. The CDR3 region is CASSSYRGLRTGELFF. Incomplete CDR3 DNA: TGTGCCAGCAGCTCATACAGGGGGCTACGCACCGGGGAG.

This clone was counted at least ten times. The read stops 3 residues short of the end of the CDR3; the missing end is completed from the germline J gene. The V call is TRBV20-1, the J call TRBJ2-2; 7 bases align to TRBD2. Germline CDR1 and CDR2: DFQATT and SNEGSKA (reference sequence). Unmatched junction bases numbered 3, after V lost 3 bases and J lost 5 bases. The CDR3 spans 13 residues. The CDR3 loop reads CSARVSGTGELFF. CDR3 DNA (partial): TGCAGTGCTAGGGTTAGCGGGACCGGGGAG.

This clone was counted at least ten times. CDR3 DNA (partial): TGTGCCAGCAGCTTAGACGACAGGGGAGACACTGAA. Its protein is CASSLDDRGDTE. The entire CDR3 protein is CASSLDDRGDTEAFF. The V gene is TRBV7-9, the J gene TRBJ1-1; 8 bases are shared with TRBD1. The CDR3 is cut off 3 residues early in the read; its end comes from the germline J gene. The ends lost 1 base at V and 3 bases at J; junction bases unmatched: 4. Germline lookup yields CDR1 SEHNR and CDR2 FQNEAQ (reference sequence). The CDR3 contains 15 residues.

This clone has at least ten counts. The sequenced CDR3 bases are TGCAGCGTTGTAGGGCTAGCGGGAGGCAGCACAGATACG. Translating it yields CSVVGLAGGSTDT. From start to end, the CDR3 is CSVVGLAGGSTDTQYF. The chain has TRBV29-1 and TRBJ2-3; 11 positions match TRBD2. Read data end 3 residues before the CDR3 end; the end is taken from the germline J gene. V lost 4 bases to trimming and J lost 0 bases; unmatched junction nucleotides: 6. Germline V gives CDR1 SQVTM, CDR2 ANQGSEA. This CDR3 contains 16 residues.

Many counts were recorded for this clone. The CDR3 extends 3 residues past the end of the read, so its final part is completed from the germline J gene. The chain joins TRBV19 to TRBJ1-1, with D possibly being TRBD1 (5 bases). The CDR3 is 15 amino acids. Per germline, CDR1 LNHDA and CDR2 SQIVND (reference sequence). V lost 1 base, J lost 2 bases, and 11 bases lay in between. This CDR3 is CASSIGGRDNTEAFF. The sequenced part of the CDR3 DNA is TGTGCCAGTAGTATAGGGGGCAGAGATAACACTGAA.

In this sample, this clone turned up many times. The junction departs from germline at one end; a sequencing error may be responsible. Sequencing ends 3 residues short of the CDR3 end; the germline J gene provides the rest. This sequence joins TRBV29-1 and TRBJ1-1; 9 bases line up with TRBD1. The CDR3 consists of 13 residues. CDR1 is SQVTM and CDR2 is ANQGSEA in the germline V gene. CDR3 bases read: TGCAGCGGCACCGGGACAGGGAACACTGAG. Protein sequence: CSGTGTGNTE. The full-length CDR3 reads as CSGTGTGNTEAFF.

This clone occurred many times. The sequence runs out 3 residues before the end of the CDR3; the remainder is reconstructed from the germline J gene. This sequence joins TRBV10-3 and TRBJ1-1; 7 bases are a match to TRBD1. This CDR3 contains 14 residues. J lost 4 bases, V lost 10 bases, and 12 bases had no gene match. CDR1 is ENHRY and CDR2 is SYGVKD in the germline V gene. This CDR3 is CATKEGASGTEAFF. CDR3 DNA (partial): TGTGCCACGAAGGAGGGGGCGAGTGGCACTGAA.

This clone has at least ten counts. The CDR3 DNA, read in part, is TGTGCCTCCCGGACTAGCGGGCCTAGCGAGACC. Amino acids: CASRTSGPSET. The full CDR3 protein is CASRTSGPSETQYF. The chain combines TRBV10-3 with TRBJ2-5; 11 bases line up with TRBD2. The read finishes 3 residues shy of the CDR3 end, and the germline J gene is used to complete it. Germline values: CDR1 ENHRY, CDR2 SYGVKD. This CDR3 is 14 amino acids long. V was clipped by 11 bases and J by 5 bases; unmatched bases: 10.

This clone has ten or more counts. From the germline J gene comes the end of the CDR3, since the read stops 3 residues before it. This chain links TRBV19 with TRBJ2-1; 9 nucleotides line up with TRBD2. In germline, CDR1 is LNHDA, CDR2 SQIVND (reference sequence). J gave up 4 bases and V 2 bases, and 9 bases lay outside the gene matches. CDR3 size: 17 residues. The covered CDR3 bases are TGTGCCAGTAGTATACATGGCGGGAGGGTCGTGTACAATGAG. This gives the protein CASSIHGGRVVYNE. The whole CDR3 region reads CASSIHGGRVVYNEQFF.

This clone was recorded many times. The observed sequence ends 3 residues before the CDR3 terminus, with the missing tail filled in from the germline J gene. The gene calls are TRBV18 and TRBJ1-5; 7 bases fit TRBD1. Per germline, CDR1 KGHSH and CDR2 LQKENI. The CDR3 runs to 13 residues. The junction had 5 bases not matched to a gene; V was cut back by 6 bases and J by 6 bases. The CDR3 bases that were read are TGTGCCAGCTCGGGGACAGAGCGTCAGCCC. This encodes CASSGTERQP. The whole CDR3 sequence reads CASSGTERQPQHF.